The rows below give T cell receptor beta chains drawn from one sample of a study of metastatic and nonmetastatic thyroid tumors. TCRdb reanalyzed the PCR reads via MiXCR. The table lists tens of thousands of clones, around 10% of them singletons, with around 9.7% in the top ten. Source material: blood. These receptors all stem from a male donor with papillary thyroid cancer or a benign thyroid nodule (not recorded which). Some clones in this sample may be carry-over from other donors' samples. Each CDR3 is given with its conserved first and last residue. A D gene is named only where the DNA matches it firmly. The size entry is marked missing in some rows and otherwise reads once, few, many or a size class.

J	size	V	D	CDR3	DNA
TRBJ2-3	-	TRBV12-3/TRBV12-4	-	CTSSPGRGYTQYF	TGTACCAGCAGCCCTGGGAGAGGGTATACGCAGTATTTT
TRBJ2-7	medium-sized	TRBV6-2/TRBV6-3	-	CASTQGTFYYEQYF	TGTGCCAGCACACAAGGGACTTTTTACTACGAGCAGTACTTC
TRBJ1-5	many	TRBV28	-	CASSSTRNSNQPQHF	TGTGCCAGCAGCTCCACGCGAAATAGCAATCAGCCCCAGCATTTT
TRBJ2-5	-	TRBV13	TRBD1	CASSFGGTGGIVRQETQYF	TGTGCCAGCAGCTTTGGCGGGACAGGGGGAATTGTACGCCAAGAGACCCAGTACTTC
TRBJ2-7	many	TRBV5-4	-	CASSLGGVSSYEQYF	TGTGCCAGCAGCTTGGGAGGGGTTAGCTCCTACGAGCAGTACTTC
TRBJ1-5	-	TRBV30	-	CAWSLVRGQPQHF	TGTGCCTGGAGTCTGGTTCGGGGTCAGCCCCAGCATTTT
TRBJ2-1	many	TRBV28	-	CASRPPRPPHEQFF	TGTGCCAGCAGACCCCCCCGGCCGCCCCATGAGCAGTTCTTC
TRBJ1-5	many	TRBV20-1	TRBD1	CSAQQGANQPQHF	TGCAGTGCGCAACAGGGGGCAAATCAGCCCCAGCATTTT
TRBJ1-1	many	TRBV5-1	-	CASSLTGPLNTEAFF	TGCGCCAGCAGCTTGACTGGGCCCTTGAACACTGAAGCTTTCTTT
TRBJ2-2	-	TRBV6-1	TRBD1	CASYRGQGGELFF	TGTGCCAGCTACAGGGGACAGGGCGGGGAGCTGTTTTTT
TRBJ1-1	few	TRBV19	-	CASSIYGGNEAFF	TGTGCCAGTAGTATCTATGGGGGAAATGAAGCTTTCTTT
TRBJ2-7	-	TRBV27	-	CVSSFRRGGDPYEQYF	TGTGTCAGCAGTTTCAGGAGGGGGGGTGATCCCTACGAGCAGTACTTC
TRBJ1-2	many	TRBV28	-	CASSSPRAVGGYTF	TGTGCCAGCAGTTCCCCCAGGGCGGTGGGTGGCTACACCTTC
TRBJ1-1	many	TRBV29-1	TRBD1	CSGNRGEGTEAFF	TGCAGCGGTAACAGGGGTGAGGGCACTGAAGCTTTCTTT
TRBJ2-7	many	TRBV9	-	CASSVRFGGYEQYF	TGTGCCAGCAGCGTAAGGTTTGGTGGCTACGAGCAGTACTTC
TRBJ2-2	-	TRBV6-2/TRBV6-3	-	CASSRLGGKMFF	TGTGCCAGCAGTCGCCTCGGGGGAAAGATGTTTTTT
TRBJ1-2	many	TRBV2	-	CASSELRERGRVGTF	TGTGCCAGCAGTGAACTGAGGGAAAGGGGAAGGGTCGGAACCTTC
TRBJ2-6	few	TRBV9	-	CASRAGGANVLTF	TGTGCCAGCAGGGCCGGGGGGGCCAACGTCCTGACTTTC
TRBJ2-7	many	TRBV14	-	CASSQGTSLGSYEQYF	TGTGCCAGCAGCCAAGGAACCTCACTCGGCTCCTACGAGCAGTACTTC
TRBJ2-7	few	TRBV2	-	CASSLTGQSYEQYF	TGTGCCAGCAGCTTAACGGGGCAGTCCTACGAGCAGTACTTC
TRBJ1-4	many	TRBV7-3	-	CASTHATNEKLFF	TGTGCCAGCACTCATGCAACTAATGAAAAACTGTTTTTT
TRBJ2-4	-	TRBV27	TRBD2	CASSPGTSDKQYF	TGTGCCAGCAGCCCCGGGACTAGTGACAAACAGTACTTC
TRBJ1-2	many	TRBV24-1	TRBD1	CATSETGGEYGYTF	TGTGCCACCAGTGAAACAGGGGGCGAGTATGGCTACACCTTC
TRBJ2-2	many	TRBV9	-	CASRTTANGELFF	TGTGCCAGCAGGACTACGGCAAACGGGGAGCTGTTTTTT
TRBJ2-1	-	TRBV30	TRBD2	CAWNAREGLPQFF	TGTGCCTGGAACGCGCGGGAGGGCCTTCCGCAGTTCTTC
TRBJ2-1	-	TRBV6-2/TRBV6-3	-	CASSPGDEQFF	TGTGCCAGCAGCCCCGGGGATGAGCAGTTCTTC
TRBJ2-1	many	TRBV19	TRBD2	CASSRREGAYNEQFF	TGTGCCAGTAGTCGGCGGGAGGGTGCCTACAATGAGCAGTTCTTC
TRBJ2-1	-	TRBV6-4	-	CASSDSTRGFNEQFF	TGTGCCAGCAGTGACTCGACTAGAGGATTCAATGAGCAGTTCTTC